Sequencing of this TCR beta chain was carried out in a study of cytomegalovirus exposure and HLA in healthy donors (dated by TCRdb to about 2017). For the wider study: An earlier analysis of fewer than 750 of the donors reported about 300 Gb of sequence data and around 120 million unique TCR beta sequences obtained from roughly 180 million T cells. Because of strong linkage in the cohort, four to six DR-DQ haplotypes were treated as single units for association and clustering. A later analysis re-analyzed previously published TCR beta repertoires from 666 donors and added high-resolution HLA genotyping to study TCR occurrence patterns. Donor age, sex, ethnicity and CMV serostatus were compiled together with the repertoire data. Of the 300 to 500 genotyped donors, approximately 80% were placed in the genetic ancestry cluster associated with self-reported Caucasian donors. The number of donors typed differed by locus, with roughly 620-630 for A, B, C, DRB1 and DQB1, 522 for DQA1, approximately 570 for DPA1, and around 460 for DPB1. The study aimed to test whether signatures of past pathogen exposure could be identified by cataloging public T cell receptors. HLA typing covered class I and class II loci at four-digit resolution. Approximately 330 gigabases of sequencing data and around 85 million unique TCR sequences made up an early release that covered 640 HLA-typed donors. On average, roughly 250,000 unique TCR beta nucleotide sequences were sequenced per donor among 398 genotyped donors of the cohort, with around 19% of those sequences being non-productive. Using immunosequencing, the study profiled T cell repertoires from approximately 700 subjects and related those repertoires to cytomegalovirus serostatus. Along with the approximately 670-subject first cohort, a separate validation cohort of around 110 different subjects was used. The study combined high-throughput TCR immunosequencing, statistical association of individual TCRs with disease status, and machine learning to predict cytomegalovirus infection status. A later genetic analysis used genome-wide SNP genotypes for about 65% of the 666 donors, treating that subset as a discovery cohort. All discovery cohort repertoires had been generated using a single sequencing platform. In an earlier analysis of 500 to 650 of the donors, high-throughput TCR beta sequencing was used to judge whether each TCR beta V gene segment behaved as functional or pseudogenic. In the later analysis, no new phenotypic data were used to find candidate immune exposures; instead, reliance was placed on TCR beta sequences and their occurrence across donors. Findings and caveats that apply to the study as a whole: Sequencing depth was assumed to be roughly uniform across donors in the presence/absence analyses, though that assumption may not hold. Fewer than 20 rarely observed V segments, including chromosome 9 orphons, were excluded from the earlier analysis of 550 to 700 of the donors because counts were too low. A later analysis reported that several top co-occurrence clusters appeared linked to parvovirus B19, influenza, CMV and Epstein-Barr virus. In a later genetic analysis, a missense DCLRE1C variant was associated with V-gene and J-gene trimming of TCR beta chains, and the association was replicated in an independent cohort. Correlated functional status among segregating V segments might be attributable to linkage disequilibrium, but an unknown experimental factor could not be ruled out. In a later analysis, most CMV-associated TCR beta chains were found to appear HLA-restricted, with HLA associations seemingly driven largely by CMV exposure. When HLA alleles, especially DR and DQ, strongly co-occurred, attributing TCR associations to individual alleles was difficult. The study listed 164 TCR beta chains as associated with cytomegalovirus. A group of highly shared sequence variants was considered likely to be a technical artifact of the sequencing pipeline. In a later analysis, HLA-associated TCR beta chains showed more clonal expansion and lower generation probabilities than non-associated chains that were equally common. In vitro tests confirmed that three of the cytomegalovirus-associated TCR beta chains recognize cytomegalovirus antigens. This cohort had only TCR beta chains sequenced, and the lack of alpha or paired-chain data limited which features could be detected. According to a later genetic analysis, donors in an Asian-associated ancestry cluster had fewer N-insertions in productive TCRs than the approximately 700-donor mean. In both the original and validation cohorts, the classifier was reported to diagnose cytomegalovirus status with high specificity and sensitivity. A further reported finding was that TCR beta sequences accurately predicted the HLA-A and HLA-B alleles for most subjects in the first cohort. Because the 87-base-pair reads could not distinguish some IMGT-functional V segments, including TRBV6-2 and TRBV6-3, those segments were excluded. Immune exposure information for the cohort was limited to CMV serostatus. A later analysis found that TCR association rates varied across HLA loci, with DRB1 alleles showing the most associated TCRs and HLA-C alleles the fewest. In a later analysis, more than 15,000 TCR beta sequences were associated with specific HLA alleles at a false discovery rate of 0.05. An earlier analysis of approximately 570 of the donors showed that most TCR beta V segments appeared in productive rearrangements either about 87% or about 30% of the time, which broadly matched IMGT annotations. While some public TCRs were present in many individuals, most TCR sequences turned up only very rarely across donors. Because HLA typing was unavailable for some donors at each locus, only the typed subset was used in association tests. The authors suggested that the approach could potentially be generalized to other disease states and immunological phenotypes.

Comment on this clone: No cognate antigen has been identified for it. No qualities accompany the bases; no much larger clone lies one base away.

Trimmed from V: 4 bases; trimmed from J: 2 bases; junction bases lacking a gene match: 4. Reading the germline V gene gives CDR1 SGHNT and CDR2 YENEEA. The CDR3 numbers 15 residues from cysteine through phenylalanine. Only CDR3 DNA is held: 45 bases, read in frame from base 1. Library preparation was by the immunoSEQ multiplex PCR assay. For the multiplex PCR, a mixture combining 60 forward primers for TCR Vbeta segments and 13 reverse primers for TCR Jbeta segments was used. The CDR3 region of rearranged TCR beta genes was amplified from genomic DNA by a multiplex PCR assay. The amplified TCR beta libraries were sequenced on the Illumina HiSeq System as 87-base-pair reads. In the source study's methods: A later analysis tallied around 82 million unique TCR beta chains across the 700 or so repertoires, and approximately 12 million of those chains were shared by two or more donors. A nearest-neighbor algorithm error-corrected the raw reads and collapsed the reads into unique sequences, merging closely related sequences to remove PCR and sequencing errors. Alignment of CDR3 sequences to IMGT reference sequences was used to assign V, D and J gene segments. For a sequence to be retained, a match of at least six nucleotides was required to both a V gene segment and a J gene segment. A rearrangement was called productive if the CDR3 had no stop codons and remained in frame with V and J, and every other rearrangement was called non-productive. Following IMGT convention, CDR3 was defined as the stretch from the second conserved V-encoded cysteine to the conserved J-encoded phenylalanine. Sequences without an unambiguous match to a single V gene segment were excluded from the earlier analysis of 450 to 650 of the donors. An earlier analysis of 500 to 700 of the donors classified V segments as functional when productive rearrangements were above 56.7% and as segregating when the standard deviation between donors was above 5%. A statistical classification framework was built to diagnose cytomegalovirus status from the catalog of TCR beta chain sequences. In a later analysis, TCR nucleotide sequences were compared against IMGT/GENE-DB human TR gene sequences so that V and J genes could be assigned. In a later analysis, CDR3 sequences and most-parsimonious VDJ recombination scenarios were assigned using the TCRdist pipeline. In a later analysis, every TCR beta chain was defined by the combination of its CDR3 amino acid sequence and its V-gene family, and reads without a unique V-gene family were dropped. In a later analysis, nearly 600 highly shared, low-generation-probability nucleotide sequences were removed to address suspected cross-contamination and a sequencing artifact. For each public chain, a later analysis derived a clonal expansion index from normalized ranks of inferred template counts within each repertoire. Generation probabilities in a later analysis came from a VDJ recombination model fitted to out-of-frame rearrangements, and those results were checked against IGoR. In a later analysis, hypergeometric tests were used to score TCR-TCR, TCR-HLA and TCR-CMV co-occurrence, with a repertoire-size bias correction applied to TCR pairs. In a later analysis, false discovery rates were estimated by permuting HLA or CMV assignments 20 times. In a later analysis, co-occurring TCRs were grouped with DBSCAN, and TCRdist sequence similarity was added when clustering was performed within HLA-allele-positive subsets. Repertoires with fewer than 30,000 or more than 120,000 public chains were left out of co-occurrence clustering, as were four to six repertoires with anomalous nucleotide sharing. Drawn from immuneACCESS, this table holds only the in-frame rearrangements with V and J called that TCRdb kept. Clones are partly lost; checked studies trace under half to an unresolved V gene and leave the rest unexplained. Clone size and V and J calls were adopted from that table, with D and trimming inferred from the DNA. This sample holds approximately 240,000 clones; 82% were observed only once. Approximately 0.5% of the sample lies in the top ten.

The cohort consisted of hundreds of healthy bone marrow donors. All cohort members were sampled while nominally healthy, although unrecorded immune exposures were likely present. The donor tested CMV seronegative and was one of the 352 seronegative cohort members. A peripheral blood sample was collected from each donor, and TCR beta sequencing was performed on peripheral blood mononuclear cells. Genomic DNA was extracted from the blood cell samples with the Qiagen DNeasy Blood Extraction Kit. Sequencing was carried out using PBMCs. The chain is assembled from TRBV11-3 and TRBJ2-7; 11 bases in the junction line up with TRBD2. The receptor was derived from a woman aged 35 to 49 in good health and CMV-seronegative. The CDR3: CASSSVLAGAYEQYF. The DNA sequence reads TGTGCCAGCAGCTCCGTACTAGCGGGGGCCTACGAGCAGTACTTC.